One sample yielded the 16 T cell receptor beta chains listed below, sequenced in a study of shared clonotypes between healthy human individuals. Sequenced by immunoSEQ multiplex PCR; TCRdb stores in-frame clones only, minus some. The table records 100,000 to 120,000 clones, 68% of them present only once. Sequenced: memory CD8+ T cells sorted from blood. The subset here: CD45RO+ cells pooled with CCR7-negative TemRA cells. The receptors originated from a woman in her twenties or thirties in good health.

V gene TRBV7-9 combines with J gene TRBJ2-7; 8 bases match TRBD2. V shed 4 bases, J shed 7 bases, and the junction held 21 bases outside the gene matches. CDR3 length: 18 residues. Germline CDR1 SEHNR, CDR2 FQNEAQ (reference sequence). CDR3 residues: CASSSGRPLAENLMEQYF. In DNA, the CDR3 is TGTGCCAGCAGCTCTGGAAGACCACTAGCGGAGAACCTCATGGAGCAGTACTTC. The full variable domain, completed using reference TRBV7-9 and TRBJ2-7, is DTGVSQNPRHKITKRGQNVTFRCDPISEHNRLYWYRQTLGQGPEFLTYFQNEAQLEKSRLLSDRFSAERPKGSFSTLEIQRTEQGDSAMYLCASSSGRPLAENLMEQYFGPGTRLTVT.

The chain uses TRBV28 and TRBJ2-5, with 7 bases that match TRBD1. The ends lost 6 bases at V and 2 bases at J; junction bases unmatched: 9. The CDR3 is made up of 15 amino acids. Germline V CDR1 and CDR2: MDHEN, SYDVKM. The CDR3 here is CASSLGTAQQETQYF. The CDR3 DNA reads TGTGCCAGCAGCCTCGGGACAGCACAACAAGAGACCCAGTACTTC.

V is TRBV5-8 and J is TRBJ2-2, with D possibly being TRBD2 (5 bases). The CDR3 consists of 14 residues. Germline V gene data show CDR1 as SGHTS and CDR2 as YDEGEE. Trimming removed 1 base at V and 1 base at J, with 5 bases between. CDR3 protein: CASSLSGNTGELFF. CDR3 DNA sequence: TGTGCCAGCAGCTTGAGCGGGAACACCGGGGAGCTGTTTTTT.

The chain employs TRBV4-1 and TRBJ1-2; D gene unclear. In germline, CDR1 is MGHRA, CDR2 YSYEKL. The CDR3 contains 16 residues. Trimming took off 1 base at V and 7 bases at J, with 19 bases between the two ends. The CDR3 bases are TGCGCCAGCAGCCAAGGCGCCACAGCCATTTTTGGTGGCTACACCTTC. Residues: CASSQGATAIFGGYTF.

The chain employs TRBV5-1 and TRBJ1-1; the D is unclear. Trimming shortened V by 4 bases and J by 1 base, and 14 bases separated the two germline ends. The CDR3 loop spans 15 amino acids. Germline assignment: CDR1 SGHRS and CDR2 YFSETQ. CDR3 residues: CASSRMAGENTEAFF. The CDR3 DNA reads TGCGCCAGCAGCCGAATGGCAGGAGAGAACACTGAAGCTTTCTTT.

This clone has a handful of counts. The DNA for the CDR3 is TGTGCCAGCAGTGCCTGGCAGGACAGCAATAGGGGGTCCACTGAAGCTTTCTTT. Translated: CASSAWQDSNRGSTEAFF. The V gene is TRBV28, the J gene TRBJ1-1, with a possible D match to TRBD1 (6 bases). V was trimmed by 5 bases and J by 4 bases, leaving 26 bases between them. Germline V gene data show CDR1 as MDHEN and CDR2 as SYDVKM. CDR3 size: 18 residues.

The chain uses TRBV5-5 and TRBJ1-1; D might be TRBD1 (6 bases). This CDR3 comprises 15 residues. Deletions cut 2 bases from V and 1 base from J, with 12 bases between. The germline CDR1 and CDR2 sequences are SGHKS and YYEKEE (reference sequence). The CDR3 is CASSFPGQRNTEAFF. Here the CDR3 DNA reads TGTGCCAGCAGCTTCCCGGGACAAAGGAACACTGAAGCTTTCTTT.

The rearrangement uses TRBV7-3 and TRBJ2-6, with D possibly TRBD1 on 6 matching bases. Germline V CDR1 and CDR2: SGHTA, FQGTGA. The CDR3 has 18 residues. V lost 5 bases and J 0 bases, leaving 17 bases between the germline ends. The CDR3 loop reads CASSPRSGVDSGANVLTF. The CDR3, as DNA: TGTGCCAGCAGCCCCAGATCAGGGGTGGACTCTGGGGCCAACGTCCTGACTTTC.

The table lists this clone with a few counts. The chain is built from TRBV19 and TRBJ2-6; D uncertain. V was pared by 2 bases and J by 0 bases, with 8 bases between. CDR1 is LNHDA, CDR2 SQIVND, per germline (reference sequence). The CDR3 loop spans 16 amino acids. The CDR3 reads CASSIFASSGANVLTF. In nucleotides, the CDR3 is TGTGCCAGTAGTATATTCGCCTCCTCTGGGGCCAACGTCCTGACTTTC.

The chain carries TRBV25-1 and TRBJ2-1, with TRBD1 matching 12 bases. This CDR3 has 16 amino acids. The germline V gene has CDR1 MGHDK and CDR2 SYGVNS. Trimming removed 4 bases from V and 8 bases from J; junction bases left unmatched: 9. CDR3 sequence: CASSGEQGQGADEQFF. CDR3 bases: TGTGCCAGCAGTGGTGAGCAGGGACAGGGGGCGGATGAGCAGTTCTTC.

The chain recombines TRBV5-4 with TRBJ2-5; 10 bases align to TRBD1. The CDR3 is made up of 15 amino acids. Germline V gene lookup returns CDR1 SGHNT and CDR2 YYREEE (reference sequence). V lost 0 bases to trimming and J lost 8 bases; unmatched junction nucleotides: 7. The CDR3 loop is CASSLGGQGHRTQYF. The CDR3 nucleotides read TGTGCCAGCAGCTTGGGGGGACAGGGGCACCGAACCCAGTACTTC.

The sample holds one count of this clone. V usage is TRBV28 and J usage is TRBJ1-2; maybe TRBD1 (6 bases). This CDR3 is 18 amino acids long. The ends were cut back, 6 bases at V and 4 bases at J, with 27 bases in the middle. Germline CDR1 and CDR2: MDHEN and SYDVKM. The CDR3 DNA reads TGTGCCAGCAGCCTACCGACAGGCCCCTTTGAACCTCGCTATGGCTACACCTTC. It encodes CASSLPTGPFEPRYGYTF.

CDR3 in DNA: TGTGCCTGGAGTCACCCGGGACAGCTTCATGGCTACACCTTC. Encoded protein: CAWSHPGQLHGYTF. The chain is built from TRBV30 and TRBJ1-2; 7 bases match TRBD1. Germline assignment: CDR1 GTSNPN and CDR2 SVGIG (reference sequence). V lost 2 bases, J lost 6 bases, and 9 bases stayed unmatched. This CDR3 comprises 14 residues.

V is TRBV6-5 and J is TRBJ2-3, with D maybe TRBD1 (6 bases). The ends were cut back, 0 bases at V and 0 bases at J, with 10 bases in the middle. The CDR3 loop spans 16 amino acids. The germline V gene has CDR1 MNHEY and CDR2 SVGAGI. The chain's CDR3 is CASSYSQGLSTDTQYF. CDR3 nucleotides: TGTGCCAGCAGTTACTCCCAGGGGCTCAGCACAGATACGCAGTATTTT.

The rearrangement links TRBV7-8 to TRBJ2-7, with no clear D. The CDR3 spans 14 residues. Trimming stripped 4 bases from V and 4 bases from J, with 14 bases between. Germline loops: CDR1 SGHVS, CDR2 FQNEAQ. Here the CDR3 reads CASSSTNSNYEQYF. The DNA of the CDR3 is TGTGCCAGCAGCTCTACTAACTCGAATTACGAGCAGTACTTC.

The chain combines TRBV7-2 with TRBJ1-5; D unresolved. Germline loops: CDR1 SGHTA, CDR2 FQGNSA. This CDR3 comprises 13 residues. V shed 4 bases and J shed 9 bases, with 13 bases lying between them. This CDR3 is CASSSEVSGPQHF. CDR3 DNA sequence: TGTGCCAGCAGCTCTGAGGTGTCCGGGCCCCAGCATTTT.